This T cell receptor beta chain was sequenced for a study of blood T cell repertoires in COVID-19. TCRdb's table, derived via immunoSEQ multiplex PCR, lists solely in-frame clones and lacks some. Of some 180,000 clones in the sample, about 88% were seen once. There are 14 residues in the CDR3. Germline V lookup: CDR1 MNHNS, CDR2 SASEGT. V was clipped by 5 bases and J by 9 bases, with 14 bases between them. Sequenced sample: peripheral blood. This clonotype was obtained from a man aged 40-55 years with active or convalescent COVID-19. The chain couples TRBV6-1 to TRBJ1-6; TRBD1 is a possible D gene (5 bases). Written as DNA, the CDR3 is TGTGCCAGCAGTCCCAGGGAGGGTGGTTCACCCCTCCACTTT. Its translation: CASSPREGGSPLHF.